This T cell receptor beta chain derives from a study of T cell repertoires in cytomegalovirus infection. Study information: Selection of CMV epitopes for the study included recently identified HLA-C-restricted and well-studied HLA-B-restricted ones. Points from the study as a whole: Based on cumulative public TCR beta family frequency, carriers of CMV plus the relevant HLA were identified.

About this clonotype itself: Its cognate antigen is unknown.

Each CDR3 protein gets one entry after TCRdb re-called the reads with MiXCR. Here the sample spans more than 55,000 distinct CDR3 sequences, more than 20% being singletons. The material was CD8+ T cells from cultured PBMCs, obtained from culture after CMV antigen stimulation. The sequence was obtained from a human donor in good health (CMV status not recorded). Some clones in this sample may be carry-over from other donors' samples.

The CDR3 loop reads CASSQSYSPGQFF. The CDR3 region has the DNA TGCGCCAGCAGTCAATCGTACAGCCCAGGGCAGTTCTTC. The V gene is TRBV23-1, the J gene TRBJ2-1, with D unresolved. TRBV23-1 counts as an open reading frame of uncertain function. V was cut by 0 bases and J by 12 bases, with 12 bases left in between. This CDR3 is 13 amino acids long.